This is a list of T cell receptor beta chains from one sample in a study of blood T cell repertoires in COVID-19. Data came from immunoSEQ multiplex PCR; TCRdb stores just in-frame clones and leaves some out. Here the sample spans roughly 500,000 clones, roughly nine tenths being singletons. The sequenced sample consisted of PBMCs or T cells enriched from blood (not recorded which). The receptor set was obtained from a woman in her sixties or seventies who had recovered from COVID-19. CDR3s include the opening cysteine and the closing phenylalanine or tryptophan. A D gene is named only where the DNA matches it firmly. Rows give clone size only sometimes, using once, few, many, or a class for an expanded clone.

cdr3_aa: CASSYRTGGLTEAFF; cdr3_nt: TGTGCCAGCAGTTACCGAACAGGGGGCCTTACTGAAGCTTTCTTT; clone_size: -; v_call: TRBV6-5; d_call: TRBD1; j_call: TRBJ1-1
cdr3_aa: CASSSGTSGGGDEQFF; cdr3_nt: TGCGCCAGCAGCTCCGGGACTAGCGGGGGTGGAGATGAGCAGTTCTTC; clone_size: -; v_call: TRBV5-1; d_call: TRBD2; j_call: TRBJ2-1
cdr3_aa: CASSELQQGAPGNTIYF; cdr3_nt: TGTGCCAGCAGTGAATTGCAACAGGGGGCGCCTGGAAACACCATATATTTT; clone_size: -; v_call: TRBV6-1; d_call: TRBD1; j_call: TRBJ1-3
cdr3_aa: CASSVQGASTEAFF; cdr3_nt: TGTGCCAGCAGCGTACAGGGGGCGAGCACTGAAGCTTTCTTT; clone_size: -; v_call: TRBV9; d_call: TRBD1; j_call: TRBJ1-1
cdr3_aa: CASAVGRGEKLFF; cdr3_nt: TGTGCCAGTGCTGTAGGACGGGGTGAAAAACTGTTTTTT; clone_size: -; v_call: TRBV2; d_call: -; j_call: TRBJ1-4
cdr3_aa: CASSFAGPNYGYTF; cdr3_nt: TGTGCCAGCAGTTTCGCGGGACCGAACTATGGCTACACCTTC; clone_size: -; v_call: TRBV28; d_call: -; j_call: TRBJ1-2
cdr3_aa: CASSEAGIRGNPNTGELFF; cdr3_nt: TGTGCCAGCAGTGAAGCGGGGATTAGGGGAAATCCCAACACCGGGGAGCTGTTTTTT; clone_size: -; v_call: TRBV2; d_call: -; j_call: TRBJ2-2
cdr3_aa: CAISHPDRTSTDTQYF; cdr3_nt: TGTGCCATCAGCCACCCGGACAGGACTAGCACAGATACGCAGTATTTT; clone_size: -; v_call: TRBV10-3; d_call: TRBD1; j_call: TRBJ2-3
cdr3_aa: CASLPSASSYNEQFF; cdr3_nt: TGTGCCAGCCTTCCTAGCGCCAGCTCCTACAATGAGCAGTTCTTC; clone_size: once; v_call: TRBV19; d_call: -; j_call: TRBJ2-1
cdr3_aa: CASSQGGVGGNTEAFF; cdr3_nt: TGCGCCAGCAGCCAAGGAGGGGTAGGGGGTAACACTGAAGCTTTCTTT; clone_size: -; v_call: TRBV4-1; d_call: -; j_call: TRBJ1-1
cdr3_aa: CASSEALRSGGETQYF; cdr3_nt: TGTGCCAGCAGTGAAGCGCTTCGGAGCGGAGGGGAGACCCAGTACTTC; clone_size: -; v_call: TRBV2; d_call: -; j_call: TRBJ2-5
cdr3_aa: CASSFHPRDISGFEQYF; cdr3_nt: TGTGCCAGCAGCTTCCACCCCAGGGACATCTCCGGGTTCGAGCAGTACTTC; clone_size: -; v_call: TRBV7-9; d_call: -; j_call: TRBJ2-7
cdr3_aa: CASSLAREGDTQYF; cdr3_nt: TGCGCCAGCAGCTTGGCCAGGGAGGGAGATACGCAGTATTTT; clone_size: -; v_call: TRBV5-1; d_call: TRBD2; j_call: TRBJ2-3
cdr3_aa: CASSLVAGGIYNEQFF; cdr3_nt: TGCGCCAGCAGCTTGGTTGCTGGGGGGATTTACAATGAGCAGTTCTTC; clone_size: -; v_call: TRBV5-1; d_call: -; j_call: TRBJ2-1
cdr3_aa: CATSLGPRGTDTQYF; cdr3_nt: TGTGCCACCAGTCTAGGACCGCGGGGCACAGATACGCAGTATTTT; clone_size: once; v_call: TRBV24-1; d_call: -; j_call: TRBJ2-3
cdr3_aa: CASRRGQGNLYGYTF; cdr3_nt: TGTGCCAGCAGACGGGGACAGGGGAATCTGTATGGCTACACCTTC; clone_size: -; v_call: TRBV6-5; d_call: TRBD1; j_call: TRBJ1-2
cdr3_aa: CASSTYREGANVLTF; cdr3_nt: TGTGCCAGTAGTACTTACAGGGAAGGGGCCAACGTCCTGACTTTC; clone_size: -; v_call: TRBV19; d_call: -; j_call: TRBJ2-6
cdr3_aa: CASSFINPTDTQYF; cdr3_nt: TGCGCCAGCAGCTTTATAAATCCTACAGATACGCAGTATTTT; clone_size: -; v_call: TRBV5-1; d_call: -; j_call: TRBJ2-3
cdr3_aa: CAISGGGLNTEAFF; cdr3_nt: TGTGCCATCAGTGGAGGAGGGCTGAACACTGAAGCTTTCTTT; clone_size: once; v_call: TRBV10-3; d_call: -; j_call: TRBJ1-1
cdr3_aa: CATRATYSNQPQHF; cdr3_nt: TGTGCTACCAGGGCAACGTATAGCAATCAGCCCCAGCATTTT; clone_size: -; v_call: TRBV7-8; d_call: -; j_call: TRBJ1-5
cdr3_aa: CASRLAGSNEQFF; cdr3_nt: TGCGCCAGCAGACTAGCGGGGTCGAATGAGCAGTTCTTC; clone_size: -; v_call: TRBV4-1; d_call: TRBD2; j_call: TRBJ2-1
cdr3_aa: CASTAGAEAFF; cdr3_nt: TGCGCCAGTACTGCGGGCGCTGAAGCTTTCTTT; clone_size: once; v_call: TRBV4-1; d_call: -; j_call: TRBJ1-1
cdr3_aa: CASSPTSDRGSSPLHF; cdr3_nt: TGTGCCAGCTCACCCACTTCGGACAGGGGGTCTTCACCCCTCCACTTT; clone_size: once; v_call: TRBV18; d_call: TRBD1; j_call: TRBJ1-6
cdr3_aa: CSASQGFLNTEAFF; cdr3_nt: TGCAGTGCTAGTCAGGGGTTCTTGAACACTGAAGCTTTCTTT; clone_size: once; v_call: TRBV20-1; d_call: -; j_call: TRBJ1-1
cdr3_aa: CATSRDIGDTQYF; cdr3_nt: TGTGCCACCAGCAGAGATATCGGAGATACGCAGTATTTT; clone_size: -; v_call: TRBV15; d_call: -; j_call: TRBJ2-3
cdr3_aa: CASSYPGTGGGGYTF; cdr3_nt: TGTGCCAGCAGTTACCCTGGGACAGGGGGCGGAGGCTACACCTTC; clone_size: once; v_call: TRBV6-6; d_call: TRBD1; j_call: TRBJ1-2
cdr3_aa: CASSFEEQPQHF; cdr3_nt: TGTGCCAGCAGTTTTGAGGAACAGCCCCAGCATTTT; clone_size: few; v_call: TRBV12-3/TRBV12-4; d_call: -; j_call: TRBJ1-5
cdr3_aa: CASSLGWGEDNQPQHF; cdr3_nt: TGCGCCAGCAGCTTAGGATGGGGGGAGGACAATCAGCCCCAGCATTTT; clone_size: -; v_call: TRBV5-1; d_call: -; j_call: TRBJ1-5
cdr3_aa: CASSPLATNEKLFF; cdr3_nt: TGCGCCAGCAGCCCCCTTGCAACTAATGAAAAACTGTTTTTT; clone_size: -; v_call: TRBV5-1; d_call: -; j_call: TRBJ1-4
cdr3_aa: CASSWTGLNTEAFF; cdr3_nt: TGTGCCAGCAGCTGGACAGGGTTGAACACTGAAGCTTTCTTT; clone_size: -; v_call: TRBV11-2; d_call: TRBD1; j_call: TRBJ1-1
cdr3_aa: CATSDPLSASTQYF; cdr3_nt: TGTGCCACCAGTGATCCCCTTTCAGCTAGTACGCAGTATTTT; clone_size: -; v_call: TRBV24-1; d_call: -; j_call: TRBJ2-3
cdr3_aa: CASSVGQGWNEQFF; cdr3_nt: TGTGCCAGCAGCGTTGGACAGGGCTGGAATGAGCAGTTCTTC; clone_size: -; v_call: TRBV5-4; d_call: TRBD1; j_call: TRBJ2-1
cdr3_aa: CASSLAVGTGELFF; cdr3_nt: TGTGCCAGCAGCTTGGCCGTCGGCACCGGGGAGCTGTTTTTT; clone_size: -; v_call: TRBV5-4; d_call: -; j_call: TRBJ2-2
cdr3_aa: CASRLTGVEQFF; cdr3_nt: TGTGCCAGCAGATTGACAGGGGTTGAGCAGTTCTTC; clone_size: -; v_call: TRBV2; d_call: TRBD1; j_call: TRBJ2-1
cdr3_aa: CATSRDQTRYSPLHF; cdr3_nt: TGTGCCACCAGCCGTGACCAGACTCGGTATTCACCCCTCCACTTT; clone_size: -; v_call: TRBV15; d_call: -; j_call: TRBJ1-6
cdr3_aa: CASSNGLASRLSSYNEQFF; cdr3_nt: TGTGCCAGTAGTAACGGACTAGCGTCGCGTCTAAGCTCCTACAATGAGCAGTTCTTC; clone_size: few; v_call: TRBV19; d_call: TRBD2; j_call: TRBJ2-1
cdr3_aa: CATSQNLNYGYTF; cdr3_nt: TGTGCCACCAGCCAGAATCTGAACTATGGCTACACCTTC; clone_size: -; v_call: TRBV24-1; d_call: -; j_call: TRBJ1-2
cdr3_aa: CASSLDGQGNQPQHF; cdr3_nt: TGTGCCAGCAGTTTAGATGGACAGGGAAATCAGCCCCAGCATTTT; clone_size: -; v_call: TRBV27; d_call: TRBD1; j_call: TRBJ1-5
cdr3_aa: CASSRQGAGGNQPQHF; cdr3_nt: TGTGCCAGTAGTAGGCAGGGGGCGGGCGGCAATCAGCCCCAGCATTTT; clone_size: -; v_call: TRBV19; d_call: TRBD1; j_call: TRBJ1-5
cdr3_aa: CASSSQYSGPLHF; cdr3_nt: TGTGCCAGCAGCTCCCAGTATTCGGGACCCCTCCACTTT; clone_size: -; v_call: TRBV7-9; d_call: -; j_call: TRBJ1-6
cdr3_aa: CASSFQARSGGGADTQYF; cdr3_nt: TGTGCCAGCAGTTTTCAAGCCAGATCTGGGGGGGGTGCAGATACGCAGTATTTT; clone_size: -; v_call: TRBV6-2/TRBV6-3; d_call: TRBD2; j_call: TRBJ2-3